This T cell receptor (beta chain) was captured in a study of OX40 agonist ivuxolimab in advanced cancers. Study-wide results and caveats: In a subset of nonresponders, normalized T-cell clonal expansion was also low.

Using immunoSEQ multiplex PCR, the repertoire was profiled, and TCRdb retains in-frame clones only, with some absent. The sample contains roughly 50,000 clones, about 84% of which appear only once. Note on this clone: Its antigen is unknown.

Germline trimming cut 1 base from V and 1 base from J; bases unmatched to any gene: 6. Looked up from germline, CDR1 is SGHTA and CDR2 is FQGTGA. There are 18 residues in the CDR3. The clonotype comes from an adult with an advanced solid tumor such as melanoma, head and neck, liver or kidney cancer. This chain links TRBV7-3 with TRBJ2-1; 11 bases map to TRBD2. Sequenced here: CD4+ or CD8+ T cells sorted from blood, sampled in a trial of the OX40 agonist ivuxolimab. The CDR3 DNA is TGTGCCAGCAGCTTAAGCTCTAGCGGGGGGTCGTCCTACAATGAGCAGTTCTTC. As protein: CASSLSSSGGSSYNEQFF.